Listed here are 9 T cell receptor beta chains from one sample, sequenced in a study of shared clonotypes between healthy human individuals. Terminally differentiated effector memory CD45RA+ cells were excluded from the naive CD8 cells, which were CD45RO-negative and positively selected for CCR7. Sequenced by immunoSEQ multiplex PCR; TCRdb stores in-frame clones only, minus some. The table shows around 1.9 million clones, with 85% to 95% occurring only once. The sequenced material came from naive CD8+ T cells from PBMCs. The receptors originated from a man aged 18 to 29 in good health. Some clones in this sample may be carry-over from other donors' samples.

CDR3 sequence: CASSPTRANTGELFF. CDR3 nucleotides: TGCGCCAGCAGCCCAACTAGAGCGAACACCGGGGAGCTGTTTTTT. The chain employs TRBV5-1 and TRBJ2-2; D might be TRBD2 (5 bases). The V gene's germline CDR1 is SGHRS and CDR2 YFSETQ. V dropped 4 bases and J dropped 0 bases, with 10 bases sitting between them. The CDR3 has 15 residues.

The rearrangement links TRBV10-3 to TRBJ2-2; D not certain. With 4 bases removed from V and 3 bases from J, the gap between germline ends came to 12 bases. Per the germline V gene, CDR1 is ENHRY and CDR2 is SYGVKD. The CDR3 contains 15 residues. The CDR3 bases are TGTGCCATCAGTGGAGGTTCCCTTGACACCGGGGAGCTGTTTTTT. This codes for CAISGGSLDTGELFF.

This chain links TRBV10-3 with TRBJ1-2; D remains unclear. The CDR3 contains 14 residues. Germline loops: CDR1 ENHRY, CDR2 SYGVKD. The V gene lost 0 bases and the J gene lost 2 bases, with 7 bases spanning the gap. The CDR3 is CAISESAENYGYTF. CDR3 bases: TGTGCCATCAGTGAGTCGGCGGAGAACTATGGCTACACCTTC.

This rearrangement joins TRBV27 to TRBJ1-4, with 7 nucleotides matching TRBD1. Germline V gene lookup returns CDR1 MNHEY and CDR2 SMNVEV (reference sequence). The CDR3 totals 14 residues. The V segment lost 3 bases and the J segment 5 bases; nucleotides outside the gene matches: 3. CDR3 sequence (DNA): TGTGCCAGCAGTTTCCGACAGGGCAATGAAAAACTGTTTTTT. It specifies CASSFRQGNEKLFF.

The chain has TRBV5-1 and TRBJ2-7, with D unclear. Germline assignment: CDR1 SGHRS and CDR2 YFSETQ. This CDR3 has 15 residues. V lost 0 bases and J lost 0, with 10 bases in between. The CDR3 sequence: CASSLGLSDSYEQYF. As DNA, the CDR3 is TGCGCCAGCAGCTTGGGGCTGAGCGACTCCTACGAGCAGTACTTC.

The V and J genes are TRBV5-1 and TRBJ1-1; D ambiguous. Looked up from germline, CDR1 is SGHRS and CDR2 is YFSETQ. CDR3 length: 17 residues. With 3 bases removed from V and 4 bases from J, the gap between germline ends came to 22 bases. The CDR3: CASSSIHPALGSTEAFF. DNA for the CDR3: TGCGCCAGCAGCTCCATACACCCCGCCCTGGGGTCCACTGAAGCTTTCTTT.

The CDR3 DNA reads TGTGCCAGCAGCCGATCGGGGACCTACGAGCAGTACTTC. This gives the protein CASSRSGTYEQYF. The V gene is TRBV7-9, the J gene TRBJ2-7, with a weak D call TRBD2 (5 bases). The CDR3 is 13 amino acids. From germline, CDR1 is SEHNR and CDR2 FQNEAQ (reference sequence). V gave up 5 bases and J gave up 2 bases, with 10 bases separating them.

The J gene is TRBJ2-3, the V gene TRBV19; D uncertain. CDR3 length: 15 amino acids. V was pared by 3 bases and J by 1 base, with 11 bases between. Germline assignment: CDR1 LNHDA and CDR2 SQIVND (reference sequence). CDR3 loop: CASSIPEFGTDTQYF. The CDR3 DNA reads TGTGCCAGTAGTATCCCGGAATTCGGCACAGATACGCAGTATTTT.

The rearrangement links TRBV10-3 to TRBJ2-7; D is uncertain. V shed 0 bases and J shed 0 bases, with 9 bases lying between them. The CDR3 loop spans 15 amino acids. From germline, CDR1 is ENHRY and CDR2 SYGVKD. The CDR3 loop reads CAISESDTSSYEQYF. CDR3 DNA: TGTGCCATCAGTGAGTCTGACACGAGCTCCTACGAGCAGTACTTC.